Listed below are T cell receptor beta chains from one sample, sequenced in a study of spatial heterogeneity in lung cancer. Via MiXCR, TCRdb re-called the 5' RACE reads, giving one row per CDR3 protein. The sample holds tens of thousands of distinct CDR3 sequences, about an eighth seen once. This sample comprised PBMCs, obtained at surgery. The receptor source for this set is a male donor with early-stage non-small cell lung cancer. Both conserved end residues are part of each CDR3. Fields, in order: V gene, clone size, D gene, J gene, CDR3 DNA, CDR3 protein. The D gene is left open where the match is weak. The size of a clone is reported for some rows only, either as once, few or many, or as a class for expanded clones.

>TRBV5-1|few|-|TRBJ2-7
TGCGCCAGCAGACAAGCAGGGGAGCGGTCCTACGAGCAGTACTTC
CASRQAGERSYEQYF
>TRBV29-1|few|TRBD2|TRBJ2-7
TGCAGCGTTGATTTACTGAAAGGCGGGAGGGCCAGGGAGCAGTACTTC
CSVDLLKGGRAREQYF
>TRBV6-5|-|-|TRBJ2-4
TGTGCCAGCAGTTACTCGGGCAGGGGGGACATTCAGTACTTC
CASSYSGRGDIQYF
>TRBV7-2|few|-|TRBJ2-7
TGTGCCAGCAGCCCTGGTTACGAGCAGTACTTC
CASSPGYEQYF
>TRBV29-1|many|-|TRBJ2-1
TGCAGCGTTGATTGGGGGTTGGATGAGCAGTTCTTC
CSVDWGLDEQFF
>TRBV5-1|many|TRBD1|TRBJ1-1
TGCGCCAGCAGCCTGTATGGTATGGACAGGGCGACTTTCTTT
CASSLYGMDRATFF
>TRBV6-2/TRBV6-3|-|TRBD2|TRBJ2-1
TGTGCCAGCAGGGGGACTAGACGAAGCTCCTACAATGAGCAGTTCTTC
CASRGTRRSSYNEQFF
>TRBV4-1|many|TRBD1|TRBJ1-5
TGCGCCAGCAGCCTCCGACAGGGGGACCAGCCCCAGCATTTT
CASSLRQGDQPQHF
>TRBV6-1|-|TRBD2|TRBJ2-1
TGTGCCAGCAGTGAAGGACTAGCGGGAGGCAGGCAGTTCTTC
CASSEGLAGGRQFF
>TRBV24-1|many|TRBD2|TRBJ2-1
TGTGCCATCCGTCTAGCGGGAGGGGACAATGAGCAGTTCTTC
CAIRLAGGDNEQFF
>TRBV19|few|-|TRBJ1-1
TGTGCCAGTAGTATCCAGGACAGGAACACTGAAGCTTTCTTT
CASSIQDRNTEAFF
>TRBV28|few|-|TRBJ1-6
TGTGCCAGCGGGAGGGGTAGTGATTCACCCCTCCACTTT
CASGRGSDSPLHF
>TRBV4-2|-|-|TRBJ1-1
TGTGCCAGCAGCCAAGAAAGGACAGTCGGGGGAGAAGCTTTCTTT
CASSQERTVGGEAFF
>TRBV12-3/TRBV12-4|many|-|TRBJ1-5
TGTGCCAGCAGCAACACAGTCAATCAGCCCCAGCATTTT
CASSNTVNQPQHF
>TRBV24-1|few|-|TRBJ1-2
TGTGCCACCGGAGAAACAGCTTTTAATGGTGGCTACACCTTC
CATGETAFNGGYTF
>TRBV12-3/TRBV12-4|-|TRBD1|TRBJ1-5
TGTGCCAGCAGTTTTGGGACAGGGGCCGTGGAGCCCCAGCATTTT
CASSFGTGAVEPQHF
>TRBV6-5|-|-|TRBJ2-7
TGTGCCAGTAGTCCCGACAATGGGGGCGAGCAGTACTTC
CASSPDNGGEQYF
>TRBV4-3|many|-|TRBJ2-7
TGCGCCAGCAGCCAAGATGGACTGCGGACCGAGCAGTACTTC
CASSQDGLRTEQYF
>TRBV20-1|-|-|TRBJ2-6
TGCAGTGCTAGAGATGACAGCTCCCCTGGGGCCAACGTCCTGACTTTC
CSARDDSSPGANVLTF
>TRBV7-2|-|-|TRBJ1-5
TGTGCCAGCAGCTCACAACACGATCAGCCCCAGCATTTT
CASSSQHDQPQHF
>TRBV12-3/TRBV12-4|-|-|TRBJ2-2
TGTGCCAGCAGGCCAGCGGGTTCCACCGGGGAGCTGTTTTTT
CASRPAGSTGELFF
>TRBV4-2|few|-|TRBJ2-4
TGTGCCAGCAGCCAGGTGGAGACAGTCAAAAACATTCAGTACTTC
CASSQVETVKNIQYF
>TRBV20-1|few|-|TRBJ2-7
TGCAGTGCCGAGGAACAGTCCTACGAGCAGTACTTC
CSAEEQSYEQYF
>TRBV9|-|-|TRBJ2-3
TGTGCCAGCAGCGTACAAGCGACCAATACGCAGTATTTT
CASSVQATNTQYF
>TRBV19|few|-|TRBJ1-5
TGTGCCAGTAGTATAACGAGCGGCAATCAGCCCCAGCATTTT
CASSITSGNQPQHF
>TRBV10-3|few|-|TRBJ2-7
TGTGCCATCAGTGTGGACAATTACGAGCAGTACTTC
CAISVDNYEQYF
>TRBV5-1|-|-|TRBJ1-1
TGCGCCAGCAGCACCGGGGTGAACACTGAAGCTTTCTTT
CASSTGVNTEAFF
>TRBV5-1|-|-|TRBJ2-7
TGCGCCAGCAGCTTTGGGACGGGGAGCTCCTACGAGCAGTACTTC
CASSFGTGSSYEQYF
>TRBV4-3|many|-|TRBJ2-1
TGCGCCAGCAGCCAAGATTCGGTTTCCTACAATGAGCAGTTCTTC
CASSQDSVSYNEQFF
>TRBV18|-|-|TRBJ1-5
TGTGCCAGCTCGTCAGGGGTCAGCTATCAGCCCCAGCATTTT
CASSSGVSYQPQHF
>TRBV29-1|many|-|TRBJ1-2
TGCAGCGTTGATTGGCAGACTAACTATGGCTACACCTTC
CSVDWQTNYGYTF
>TRBV5-6|many|TRBD1|TRBJ1-2
TGTGCCAGCCGGGGACAGACGGATAATGGCTACACCTTC
CASRGQTDNGYTF
>TRBV5-1|-|TRBD2|TRBJ2-1
TGCGCCAGCAGAATACTAGCGGGAGGGCGGGATGAGCAGTTCTTC
CASRILAGGRDEQFF
>TRBV7-3|few|-|TRBJ2-1
TGTGCCAGCAGCTTATTTATCCGTTTTGGTCTCGTTTTC
CASSLFIRFGLVF
>TRBV5-5|-|TRBD1|TRBJ2-6
TGTGCCAGCAGCTACGGACAGGTTATCGTCTCTGGGGCCAACGTCCTGACTTTC
CASSYGQVIVSGANVLTF
>TRBV6-2/TRBV6-3|few|TRBD1|TRBJ1-2
TGTGCCAGCAGTTACGGGACAGGTTCTGGGTATGGCTACACCTTC
CASSYGTGSGYGYTF
>TRBV7-2|many|TRBD2|TRBJ2-5
TGTGCCAGCAGTTTTCATCCTAGGGGACTAGCGGAACAAGAGACCCAGTACTTC
CASSFHPRGLAEQETQYF
>TRBV20-1|-|-|TRBJ2-7
TGCAGTGCTAGAGGGGTGACCCTCTACGAGCAGTACTTC
CSARGVTLYEQYF
>TRBV5-1|few|TRBD2|TRBJ2-5
TGCGCCAGCAGCACCGGGACTAGCGGGATGCTCCAAGAGACCCAGTACTTC
CASSTGTSGMLQETQYF
>TRBV7-2|-|-|TRBJ1-1
TGTGCCAGCAGCTCCCAGAGTATCATGAACACTGAAGCTTTCTTT
CASSSQSIMNTEAFF
>TRBV6-5|few|-|TRBJ1-2
TGTGCCAGCAGTACAGATCATAACTATGGCTACACCTTC
CASSTDHNYGYTF
>TRBV7-2|few|-|TRBJ1-1
TGTGCCAGCAGCCCGAGCTGGGCTTTCCAAGGCACTGAAGCTTTCTTT
CASSPSWAFQGTEAFF
>TRBV4-1|many|TRBD1|TRBJ1-4
TGCGCCAGCAGCCAAGATACAGGGACAGCGCTGGCAACTAATGAAAAACTGTTTTTT
CASSQDTGTALATNEKLFF
>TRBV15|many|-|TRBJ1-5
TGTGCCACCAGCAGAGAGGTATGGGGGGATCAGCCCCAGCATTTT
CATSREVWGDQPQHF
>TRBV5-1|many|-|TRBJ1-1
TGCGCCAGCAGCTTGCAGGGCCGGGGAGGTGAAGCTTTCTTT
CASSLQGRGGEAFF
>TRBV4-3|-|-|TRBJ2-2
TGCGCCAGCAGCCTTTACCCCACAGGGGGGGGCAACACCGGGGAGCTGTTTTTT
CASSLYPTGGGNTGELFF
>TRBV19|-|-|TRBJ2-1
TGTGCCAGTAGTATGAACTATCAGAGGGTTTACAACAATGAGCAGTTCTTC
CASSMNYQRVYNNEQFF
>TRBV20-1|many|-|TRBJ1-2
TGCAGTGCTAGTCGGGGACCCGGCTACACCTTC
CSASRGPGYTF
>TRBV18|few|-|TRBJ1-1
TGTGCCAGCAGTTTAAAGGGGGGCACTGAAGCTTTCTTT
CASSLKGGTEAFF
>TRBV20-1|-|TRBD2|TRBJ2-1
TGCAGTGCTAGAAAGAGCGGGAGGGACCACAATGAGCAGTTCTTC
CSARKSGRDHNEQFF
>TRBV14|few|TRBD1|TRBJ2-3
TGTGCCAGCAGCCCAGGGACAGATTTCAAAGATACGCAGTATTTT
CASSPGTDFKDTQYF
>TRBV4-1|many|TRBD1|TRBJ1-4
TGCGCCAGCAGCCATTACAGGGGCGGTAATGAAAAACTGTTTTTT
CASSHYRGGNEKLFF
>TRBV9|many|-|TRBJ2-6
TGTGCCAGCAGCCCACCGGCCGGGGCCAACGTCCTGACTTTC
CASSPPAGANVLTF
>TRBV6-5|few|TRBD1|TRBJ1-2
TGTGCCACCAGCGGGCCGGACAGGGTTCGCTACACCTTC
CATSGPDRVRYTF
>TRBV7-2|once|-|TRBJ2-1
TGTGCCAGCAGCTTAGTATCCGGGCCAGCAGGCTACGAGCAGTTCTTC
CASSLVSGPAGYEQFF
>TRBV6-5|-|-|TRBJ1-1
TGTGCCAGCAGGCCGACAGCGATCACTGAAGCTTTCTTT
CASRPTAITEAFF
>TRBV3-1|few|TRBD1|TRBJ2-7
TGTGCCAGCAGCCGAACTTCCGGGACAGGGCCCATCGGTATCTACGAGCAGTACTTC
CASSRTSGTGPIGIYEQYF
>TRBV9|many|TRBD1|TRBJ1-5
TGTGCCAGCAGCTTTACAGGGGGCAGGCAGCCCCAGCATTTT
CASSFTGGRQPQHF
>TRBV15|-|-|TRBJ1-3
TGTGCCACCAGCAGGGACGTAGGAGTCAACACCATATATTTT
CATSRDVGVNTIYF